This note documents a single TCR beta chain sequence. TCRdb's copy holds only in-frame clones and misses some; the assay was immunoSEQ multiplex PCR. The sample includes around 28,000 clones, about 86% of them seen just once. The data were taken from a study of control samples from healthy donors and cancer patients. The CDR3 loop spans 15 amino acids. The germline gives CDR1 LNHDA, CDR2 SQIVND (reference sequence). Trimming removed 5 bases from V and 2 bases from J, with 12 bases in between. The receptor's source is a middle-aged woman with lung cancer. The chain combines TRBV19 with TRBJ2-2; a possible D gene is TRBD1 (7 bases). The sample was PBMCs. DNA of the CDR3: TGTGCCAGTAGTGTCAGGGGGGCTAACACCGGGGAGCTGTTTTTT. Residues: CASSVRGANTGELFF.